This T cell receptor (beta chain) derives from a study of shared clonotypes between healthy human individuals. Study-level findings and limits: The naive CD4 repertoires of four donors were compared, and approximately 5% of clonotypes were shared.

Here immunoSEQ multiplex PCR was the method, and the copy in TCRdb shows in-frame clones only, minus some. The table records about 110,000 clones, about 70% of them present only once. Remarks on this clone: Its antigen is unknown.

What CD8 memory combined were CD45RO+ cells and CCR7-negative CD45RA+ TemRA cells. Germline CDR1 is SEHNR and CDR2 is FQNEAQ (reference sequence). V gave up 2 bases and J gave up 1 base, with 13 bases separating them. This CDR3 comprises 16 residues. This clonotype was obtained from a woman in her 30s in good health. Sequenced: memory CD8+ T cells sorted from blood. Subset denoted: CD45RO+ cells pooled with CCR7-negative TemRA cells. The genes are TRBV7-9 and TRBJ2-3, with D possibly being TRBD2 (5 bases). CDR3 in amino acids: CASSLRSVGGTDTQYF. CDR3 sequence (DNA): TGTGCCAGCAGCTTACGGTCTGTCGGGGGCACAGATACGCAGTATTTT.